This T cell receptor beta chain was documented in a study of cytomegalovirus exposure and HLA in healthy donors. As to this clone: The antigen remains undetermined.

The PCR was carried out with 60 Vbeta primers and 13 Jbeta primers. Libraries were prepared by immunoSEQ multiplex PCR; TCRdb keeps only in-frame clonotypes and omits some of them. Among more than 85,000 clones listed, roughly three quarters were seen once. Germline CDR1 reads GTSNPN; CDR2 reads SVGIG (reference sequence). The CDR3 contains 16 residues. V lost 0 bases and J lost 7; bases outside the gene matches: 9. Whole-study results and caveats: Follow-up analysis found HLA locus-dependent TCR association rates, highest for DRB1 and lowest for HLA-C. The authors later linked a missense DCLRE1C variant to TCR beta V- and J-gene trimming.

The sequence was collected from a male donor in good health and CMV-seropositive. V is TRBV30 and J is TRBJ2-4; 10 positions agree with TRBD2. Specimen: PBMCs. CDR3 nucleotides: TGTGCCTGGAGTGTACCAGTAGGTAGCGGGAGGAACATTCAGTACTTC. It translates to CAWSVPVGSGRNIQYF.